Listed below are T cell receptor beta chains from one sample, sequenced in a study of shared clonotypes between healthy human individuals. The method was immunoSEQ multiplex PCR; TCRdb's version includes in-frame clones alone and lacks a portion of them. The table has about 2 million clones, around 96% seen once. The sequenced sample was naive CD8+ T cells sorted from blood. Receptor source: a man younger than 30 in good health. The CDR3 runs from the conserved cysteine through the conserved F or W. D genes are given only for firm matches. A row's size may be missing; if present it is once, few, many or a size class.

d_call j_call clone_size v_call cdr3_nt cdr3_aa
TRBD2 TRBJ2-1 . TRBV7-2 TGTGCCAGCAGCTTAGTGATCAGCGGGGAACACAATGAGCAGTTCTTC CASSLVISGEHNEQFF
. TRBJ2-7 . TRBV14 TGTGCCAGCAGCCAAGCCCGGTGGGGGCTCTCCTACGAGCAGTACTTC CASSQARWGLSYEQYF
. TRBJ1-3 once TRBV19 TGTGCCAGTAGTATCGGGCCAGCTGGAAACACCATATATTTT CASSIGPAGNTIYF
. TRBJ2-3 . TRBV7-8 TGTGCCAGCAGCTTAATGGTTACAGATACGCAGTATTTT CASSLMVTDTQYF
. TRBJ1-2 . TRBV10-2 TGCGCCAGCAGTGAGTCCTACCCGGGGACGAATGGCTACACCTTC CASSESYPGTNGYTF
TRBD2 TRBJ2-3 . TRBV28 TGTGCCAGCAGTTTATGGCCTAGCGGGGGCCCAGAGGATACGCAGTATTTT CASSLWPSGGPEDTQYF
. TRBJ2-2 . TRBV6-5 TGTGCCAGCAGTTACTTGGGGACCGGGGAGCTGTTTTTT CASSYLGTGELFF
. TRBJ2-7 once TRBV4-1 TGCGCCAGCAGCCAAGGTGGGACTGGGCGGGGCTACGAGCAGTACTTC CASSQGGTGRGYEQYF
TRBD2 TRBJ2-3 . TRBV9 TGTGCCAGCAGCGTAGGGGGAGGGACGCGACAGCAGTATTTT CASSVGGGTRQQYF
TRBD1 TRBJ2-1 . TRBV6-1 TGTGCCAGCATCCATCAGGGGGCCTCCTACAATGAGCAGTTCTTC CASIHQGASYNEQFF
. TRBJ2-1 . TRBV7-9 TGTGCCAGCAGCTTAGCGGGAGTTTACAATGAGCAGTTCTTC CASSLAGVYNEQFF
. TRBJ2-1 . TRBV19 TGTGCCAGTGGGACACCATACAATGAGCAGTTCTTC CASGTPYNEQFF
. TRBJ2-7 once TRBV21-1 TGTGCCACCGACGGCGGGAGGGCCTACGAGCAGTACTTC CATDGGRAYEQYF
. TRBJ2-5 once TRBV28 TGTGCCAGCAGTTTGGGACGGACCATCCAAGAGACCCAGTACTTC CASSLGRTIQETQYF
TRBD1 TRBJ1-4 . TRBV27 TGTGCCAGCAGTTTATGGCCAGGGGGCCCTGGAAAACTGTTTTTT CASSLWPGGPGKLFF
. TRBJ2-7 . TRBV4-1 TGCGCCAGCAGCCAAGCCCGACAGTACGAGCAGTACTTC CASSQARQYEQYF
. TRBJ2-1 . TRBV5-8 TGTGCCAGCAGCCCCGGGGTGGCAGGGGCTTACAATGAGCAGTTCTTC CASSPGVAGAYNEQFF
TRBD2 TRBJ2-7 once TRBV27 TGTGCCAGCAGTTTTGGACTAGCGGGAGTGGGGACCTACGAGCAGTACTTC CASSFGLAGVGTYEQYF
TRBD1 TRBJ1-1 . TRBV7-2 TGTGCCAGCAGCTGGGACAGGGTGGCTGACACTGAAGCTTTCTTT CASSWDRVADTEAFF
. TRBJ2-2 . TRBV11-3 TGTGCCAGCAGCCCAGTGACCGGGGAGCTGTTTTTT CASSPVTGELFF
. TRBJ2-7 . TRBV11-2 TGTGCCAGCAGCCCTGGACTTTACTACGAGCAGTACTTC CASSPGLYYEQYF
. TRBJ1-1 few TRBV5-6 TGTGCCAGCAGCCTTACAGAGAACACTGAAGCTTTCTTT CASSLTENTEAFF
TRBD1 TRBJ2-7 once TRBV7-9 TGTGCCAGCAGCTTAGGTAGACAGGGAACCTACGAGCAGTACTTC CASSLGRQGTYEQYF
. TRBJ1-6 few TRBV19 TGTGCCAGTAGTATAGGGGCACGGGGGACAAATTCACCCCTCCACTTT CASSIGARGTNSPLHF
TRBD1 TRBJ2-7 . TRBV27 TGTGCCAGCAGTTTCCTCACCGGGACAGGGTTCTCCGAGCAGTACTTC CASSFLTGTGFSEQYF
. TRBJ1-2 . TRBV6-6 TGTGCCAGCAGTTTGGTACAGCTATATGGCTACACCTTC CASSLVQLYGYTF
. TRBJ2-1 . TRBV9 TGTGCCAGCAGCCCCGAGGGGGGCGGAAATGAGCAGTTCTTC CASSPEGGGNEQFF
TRBD2 TRBJ2-7 . TRBV20-1 TGCAGTGCCCCGGGAGGGTACGAGCAGTACTTC CSAPGGYEQYF
TRBD2 TRBJ2-7 . TRBV4-1 TGCGCCAGCAGCCAAGGGGCCCAGCGGGAGTTCGGTGAGCAGTACTTC CASSQGAQREFGEQYF
. TRBJ1-4 once TRBV7-9 TGTGCCAGCCAATCGGGGCTAACTAATGAAAAACTGTTTTTT CASQSGLTNEKLFF
. TRBJ2-7 . TRBV4-1 TGCGCCAGCAGCCAAACGACGGGAGCGTACTACGAGCAGTACTTC CASSQTTGAYYEQYF
TRBD2 TRBJ2-7 . TRBV9 TGTGCCAGCAGCGTTAGCGGGGAAGACTACGAGCAGTACTTC CASSVSGEDYEQYF
TRBD2 TRBJ2-5 . TRBV6-5 TGTGCCAGCAGTTACTCGGGTAGCGGGAGTCAAGAGACCCAGTACTTC CASSYSGSGSQETQYF
TRBD2 TRBJ2-7 . TRBV6-5 TGTGCCAGCACCCGGACTAGCGGAAACTACGAGCAGTACTTC CASTRTSGNYEQYF
TRBD2 TRBJ2-5 . TRBV27 TGTGCCAGCAGCTCACTAGCGACAGAGACCCAGTACTTC CASSSLATETQYF
TRBD1 TRBJ1-1 . TRBV19 TGTGCCAGTAGCCCGACAGGGGGCACTGAAGCTTTCTTT CASSPTGGTEAFF
TRBD1 TRBJ2-7 . TRBV5-1 TGCGCCAGCAGCTTGACCGGGACAGCGTCCTACGAGCAGTACTTC CASSLTGTASYEQYF
. TRBJ2-5 . TRBV7-8 TGTGCCAGCAGCTTAGGAGGAGTCCAAGAGACCCAGTACTTC CASSLGGVQETQYF
. TRBJ2-7 . TRBV6-1 TGTGCCAGCAGTGATAGGGGAGACTACGAGCAGTACTTC CASSDRGDYEQYF
TRBD1 TRBJ1-1 . TRBV30 TGTGCCTGGGCCCTGACAGGGTCGCCTGAAGCTTTCTTT CAWALTGSPEAFF
TRBD2 TRBJ2-7 . TRBV4-2 TGTGCCAGCAGCCAAGACGTCCTAGCGGGGAGCTCCTACGAGCAGTACTTC CASSQDVLAGSSYEQYF
TRBD1 TRBJ2-7 . TRBV19 TGTGCCACCACGCCGGGACAGGCGTCCTACGAGCAGTACTTC CATTPGQASYEQYF